These T cell receptor beta chains were read from a single sample in a study of blood T cells in healthy people across ages. TCRdb recomputed calls from the 5' RACE reads with MiXCR, one row per CDR3 protein. This sample has approximately 800,000 distinct CDR3 sequences; 35% to 60% occur once, and the top ten carry roughly 20%. Material: blood. Source of these receptors: a man older than 75 in good health. Each CDR3 is given with its conserved first and last residue. D genes are given only for firm matches. Where a row states a size, it is once, few, many or the class of an expanded clone; other rows omit it.

V gene	D gene	clone size	J gene	CDR3 protein	CDR3 DNA
TRBV2	TRBD1	few	TRBJ2-7	CASIGTVSYEQYF	TGTGCCAGCATTGGGACAGTCTCCTACGAGCAGTACTTC
TRBV7-9	NA	NA	TRBJ2-3	CASSFQRDRDTQYF	TGTGCCAGCAGCTTCCAGCGGGACAGGGATACGCAGTATTTT
TRBV5-1	NA	few	TRBJ2-6	CASSQGGSKANVLTF	TGCGCCAGCAGCCAAGGGGGGAGTAAGGCCAACGTCCTGACTTTC
TRBV20-1	NA	NA	TRBJ1-1	CSARESGRGTEAFF	TGCAGTGCTAGAGAATCAGGGAGAGGAACTGAAGCTTTCTTT
TRBV20-1	NA	few	TRBJ1-2	CSARAGDYGYTF	TGCAGTGCTAGAGCAGGGGACTATGGCTACACCTTC
TRBV27	TRBD1	NA	TRBJ2-6	CASSLGQGTAGANVLTF	TGTGCCAGCAGTTTGGGACAGGGGACCGCTGGGGCCAACGTCCTGACTTTC
TRBV20-1	NA	few	TRBJ2-5	CSAKVGVINEQYF	TGCAGTGCAAAGGTGGGGGTCATCAATGAGCAGTACTTC
TRBV18	NA	NA	TRBJ2-4	CASSRGTASPNIQYF	TGTGCCAGCTCTCGCGGGACAGCATCACCAAACATTCAGTACTTC
TRBV12-3/TRBV12-4	NA	few	TRBJ1-6	CASSFGEDNSPLHF	TGTGCCAGCAGTTTTGGGGAGGATAATTCACCCCTCCACTTT
TRBV4-1	NA	NA	TRBJ1-4	CASSQAPTTNEKLFF	TGCGCCAGCAGCCAAGCCCCCACAACTAATGAAAAACTGTTTTTT
TRBV4-3	NA	NA	TRBJ2-6	CASSQGILRGPGANVLTF	TGCGCCAGCAGCCAGGGCATATTGAGGGGACCTGGGGCCAACGTCCTGACTTTC
TRBV4-2	NA	NA	TRBJ2-3	CASSQGWGDTQYF	TGTGCCAGCAGCCAAGGGTGGGGAGATACGCAGTATTTT
TRBV7-3	NA	NA	TRBJ2-3	CASSLWSHSDTQYF	TGTGCCAGCAGCTTATGGAGTCACTCAGATACGCAGTATTTT
TRBV29-1	TRBD1	NA	TRBJ1-4	CSAQRGTGDEKLFF	TGCAGCGCCCAACGGGGGACAGGGGATGAAAAACTGTTTTTT
TRBV11-2	NA	NA	TRBJ2-5	CASSLETGPACEQYF	TGTGCCAGCAGCTTAGAAACAGGGCCGGCTTGTGAGCAGTACTTC
TRBV29-1	NA	few	TRBJ2-5	CSVAREGETQYF	TGCAGCGTTGCCAGAGAGGGAGAGACCCAGTACTTC
TRBV5-6	NA	NA	TRBJ2-7	CASRQGLAQSNEQYF	TGTGCCAGCAGACAGGGACTGGCCCAGTCCAATGAGCAGTACTTC